This TCR beta chain stems from a study of shared clonotypes between healthy human individuals. Study-wide background: Serving as donors were a couple of women and a few men, whose ages spanned 18 to 49. Study conclusions and caveats: Clonotypes which were not shared had lower generation probabilities than clonotypes that all four donors shared. A limitation of the genetic and exposure-history diversity represented arose from few donors.

V shed 0 bases and J 6 bases; nucleotides not matched to a gene: 5. CDR1 is SGDLS and CDR2 is YYNGEE in the germline V gene. This CDR3 has 15 amino acids. TCRdb's copy holds only in-frame clones and misses some; the assay was immunoSEQ multiplex PCR. Of roughly 720,000 clones in the sample, roughly 91% were seen once. With regard to this clone: No antigen is known for it.

This TCR was recovered from a man between 18 and 29 years old in good health. Some clones in this sample may be carry-over from other donors' samples. J is TRBJ2-1 and V is TRBV9, with 8 bases aligning to TRBD2. Material for sequencing was memory CD8+ T cells from PBMCs. Subset of the sample: CD45RO+ cells pooled with CCR7-negative TemRA cells. As DNA, the CDR3 is TGTGCCAGCAGCGTAGCTGCGGGAGGAGGCAATGAGCAGTTCTTC. This codes for CASSVAAGGGNEQFF.